These 17 T cell receptor beta chains were all obtained from the same sample, sequenced in a study of cytomegalovirus exposure and HLA in healthy donors. The PCR had 60 Vbeta and 13 Jbeta primers. Sequenced by immunoSEQ multiplex PCR; TCRdb stores in-frame clones only, minus some. The sample records more than 95,000 clones, over 9.5% being singletons. Sequencing was performed on PBMCs. The receptors shown here come from a man aged 35 to 55 in good health and CMV-seropositive.

This clone was picked up a small number of times. V is TRBV7-7 and J is TRBJ1-2; no firm D call. The CDR3 sequence is 13 residues long. Germline V gives CDR1 SSHAT, CDR2 FNYEAQ (reference sequence). With 1 base removed from V and 3 bases from J, the gap between germline ends came to 6 bases. The CDR3 DNA follows: TGTGCCAGCAGCTTAGTGGCAGACTATGGCTACACCTTC. It encodes CASSLVADYGYTF.

CDR3 protein: CASSPFDRAEAFF. In DNA form, the CDR3 reads TGTGCCAGCTCACCCTTTGACAGGGCTGAAGCTTTCTTT. This sequence joins TRBV18 and TRBJ1-1; 7 bases fit TRBD1. The trim removed 3 bases at V and 6 bases at J, leaving 4 bases unmatched. The CDR3 sequence is 13 residues long. In germline, CDR1 is KGHSH, CDR2 LQKENI.

The chain employs TRBV5-4 and TRBJ1-1; D uncertain. This CDR3 is built from 16 residues. Germline V gene lookup returns CDR1 SGHNT and CDR2 YYREEE (reference sequence). V lost 3 bases and J 1 base, leaving 16 bases between the germline ends. The CDR3 is CASSSWTQRGNTEAFF. CDR3 nucleotide sequence: TGTGCCAGCAGCTCCTGGACTCAGAGAGGGAACACTGAAGCTTTCTTT.

This chain joins TRBV6-4 and TRBJ2-1, with a tentative D call TRBD2 (6 bases). The CDR3 is made up of 16 amino acids. Per the germline V gene, CDR1 is MRHNA and CDR2 is SNTAGT. V gave up 2 bases and J gave up 0 bases, with 11 bases separating them. This CDR3 is CASSDTSRSSYNEQFF. CDR3 bases: TGTGCCAGCAGTGACACTAGCAGGAGCTCCTACAATGAGCAGTTCTTC.

The gene calls are TRBV28 and TRBJ2-2, with 10 nucleotides matching TRBD2. J lost 7 bases, V lost 5 bases, and 7 bases had no gene match. The CDR3 runs 15 residues. Germline values: CDR1 MDHEN, CDR2 SYDVKM. CDR3 DNA sequence: TGTGCCAGCAGTACCGGGGGACTAGCGAACGGGGAGCTGTTTTTT. This encodes CASSTGGLANGELFF.

This clone was recorded a few times. V usage is TRBV7-9 and J usage is TRBJ1-4; 8 bases map to TRBD1. This CDR3 has 15 amino acids. J was trimmed by 3 bases and V by 5 bases; bases with no gene match: 5. Per the germline V gene, CDR1 is SEHNR and CDR2 is FQNEAQ (reference sequence). This CDR3 is CASSRTGGPNEKLFF. The DNA of the CDR3 is TGTGCCAGCAGCCGAACAGGGGGTCCTAATGAAAAACTGTTTTTT.

The rearrangement links TRBV13 to TRBJ2-1; 9 nucleotides line up with TRBD2. The V segment lost 4 bases and the J segment 5 bases; nucleotides outside the gene matches: 9. CDR1 and CDR2 from the germline V gene are PRHDT and FYEKMQ (reference sequence). The CDR3 has 16 residues. The CDR3 sequence is CASSSKREDPNNEQFF. CDR3 nucleotides: TGTGCCAGCAGCTCCAAGCGGGAGGACCCTAACAATGAGCAGTTCTTC.

This clone was observed a handful of times. The identical CDR3 is also encoded by other nucleotide sequences in the sample. The rearrangement joins TRBV7-2 to TRBJ2-7; 9 bases are a match to TRBD2. The CDR3 totals 15 residues. V gave up 5 bases and J gave up 0 bases; unmatched junction bases: 5. The germline CDR1 and CDR2 sequences are SGHTA and FQGNSA. CDR3 sequence: CASSLVAGVSYEQYF. CDR3 DNA sequence: TGTGCCAGCAGCCTTGTAGCGGGAGTCTCCTACGAGCAGTACTTC.

This chain links TRBV6-5 with TRBJ1-2; TRBD1 agrees at 7 bases. The junction had 6 bases not matched to a gene; V was cut back by 8 bases and J by 0 bases. CDR3 size: 14 residues. CDR1 is MNHEY, CDR2 SVGAGI, per germline. The CDR3 bases are TGTGCCAGCCGCCTAGGGACAGCTAACTATGGCTACACCTTC. Protein sequence: CASRLGTANYGYTF.

This chain uses TRBV29-1 with TRBJ1-2; 11 nucleotides line up with TRBD1. V dropped 0 bases and J dropped 9; count of bases not matched to a gene: 9. The CDR3 sequence is 15 residues long. Per germline, CDR1 SQVTM and CDR2 ANQGSEA. The CDR3 reads CSVEEVRTGGECYTF. Written as DNA, the CDR3 is TGCAGCGTTGAAGAAGTCAGGACAGGGGGCGAGTGCTACACCTTC.

The chain has TRBV28 and TRBJ2-2; maybe TRBD1 (6 bases). V shed 0 bases and J shed 5 bases, with 13 bases lying between them. Germline CDR1 and CDR2: MDHEN and SYDVKM. The CDR3 length is 16 residues. CDR3 in amino acids: CASSLWGAGTTGELFF. Here the CDR3 DNA reads TGTGCCAGCAGTTTATGGGGGGCTGGTACGACCGGGGAGCTGTTTTTT.

The gene calls are TRBV28 and TRBJ2-5, with D unresolved. The length of the CDR3 is 15 residues. Germline V CDR1 and CDR2: MDHEN, SYDVKM. The V end was cut by 4 bases, the J end by 1 base, with 13 bases between. CDR3 nucleotide sequence: TGTGCCAGCAGTTGGCGGTTGGGTTCCCAAGAGACCCAGTACTTC. Translation gives CASSWRLGSQETQYF.

This clone was picked up a small number of times. J is TRBJ2-1 and V is TRBV27; D gene uncertain. Germline-derived CDR1 and CDR2 are MNHEY and SMNVEV (reference sequence). V was shortened by 1 base and J by 1 base, with 8 bases between the two germline ends. CDR3 length: 15 amino acids. This chain's CDR3 is CASSLWSGSYNEQFF. CDR3 in DNA: TGTGCCAGCAGTTTATGGTCAGGATCCTACAATGAGCAGTTCTTC.

This clone was detected a few times. At one of its ends the junction is not consistent with the germline gene, which may arise from a read error. The chain couples TRBV11-2 to TRBJ1-4; 8 bases line up with TRBD1. CDR1 SGHAT and CDR2 FQNNGV come from the germline V gene. CDR3 length equals 17 residues. For the CDR3, the DNA is TGTGCCAGCAGCTCCTATCCCCAGGGGGCCGTTGGAGAAAAACTGTGTTTT. The encoded protein is CASSSYPQGAVGEKLCF.

This clone was seen more than once but under ten times. The rearrangement joins TRBV5-4 to TRBJ2-3; 9 bases fit TRBD1. Trimming at V came to 4 bases and at J to 1 base, leaving 4 bases not matched to a gene. From germline, CDR1 is SGHNT and CDR2 YYREEE (reference sequence). This CDR3 has 15 residues. The CDR3 reads CASSPWTGGTDTQYF. The CDR3 nucleotides are TGTGCCAGCAGCCCCTGGACAGGGGGCACAGATACGCAGTATTTT.

V gene TRBV6-5 combines with J gene TRBJ1-1, with D perhaps matching TRBD1 (5 bases). The germline V gene has CDR1 MNHEY and CDR2 SVGAGI. This CDR3 comprises 13 residues. V was clipped by 6 bases and J by 1 base, with 9 bases between them. The CDR3 coding sequence is TGTGCCAGCAGCCTCAGGGAGAACACTGAAGCTTTCTTT. Its translation: CASSLRENTEAFF.

The V gene is TRBV27, the J gene TRBJ1-1; possible D gene TRBD1, 5 bases. There are 13 residues in the CDR3. Germline lookup yields CDR1 MNHEY and CDR2 SMNVEV (reference sequence). V lost 6 bases and J 0 bases, leaving 8 bases between the germline ends. The CDR3 sequence: CASRTDLNTEAFF. The DNA of the CDR3 is TGTGCCAGCAGGACAGACCTGAACACTGAAGCTTTCTTT.